These T cell receptor beta chains were read from a single sample in a study of cytomegalovirus exposure and HLA in healthy donors. Here immunoSEQ multiplex PCR was the method, and the copy in TCRdb shows in-frame clones only, minus some. This sample has 50,000 to 60,000 clones, with roughly 80% found just once. The sequenced material came from PBMCs. The receptors were sampled from a woman in her thirties or forties in good health and CMV-seropositive. CDR3s include the opening cysteine and the closing phenylalanine or tryptophan. The D gene is left open where the match is weak. Some rows have no size entry. The others give once, few or many, or a class for an expanded clone.

CDR3 length: 14
D gene: .
J gene: TRBJ2-7
clone size: once
V gene: TRBV7-8
CDR3 protein: CASSPGAGAYEQYF
CDR3 DNA: TGTGCCAGCAGCCCTGGCGCAGGGGCCTACGAGCAGTACTTC

CDR3 length: 15
D gene: .
J gene: TRBJ1-6
clone size: .
V gene: TRBV9
CDR3 protein: CASTDGQGGNSPLHF
CDR3 DNA: TGTGCCAGCACCGACGGGCAGGGAGGCAATTCACCCCTCCACTTT

CDR3 length: 15
D gene: TRBD1
J gene: TRBJ1-6
clone size: .
V gene: TRBV4-3
CDR3 protein: CASSPGGQYNSPLHF
CDR3 DNA: TGCGCCAGCAGCCCCGGGGGACAGTATAATTCACCCCTCCACTTT

CDR3 length: 17
D gene: .
J gene: TRBJ2-7
clone size: .
V gene: TRBV7-2
CDR3 protein: CASSLGPGRGFSYEQYF
CDR3 DNA: TGTGCCAGCAGCTTAGGGCCCGGCAGGGGTTTCTCCTACGAGCAGTACTTC

CDR3 length: 14
D gene: .
J gene: TRBJ1-1
clone size: few
V gene: TRBV5-4
CDR3 protein: CASSLPQRNTEAFF
CDR3 DNA: TGTGCCAGCAGCTTGCCACAAAGGAACACTGAAGCTTTCTTT

CDR3 length: 13
D gene: TRBD1
J gene: TRBJ2-7
clone size: .
V gene: TRBV5-1
CDR3 protein: CASSGQGYYEQYF
CDR3 DNA: TGCGCCAGCAGTGGACAGGGCTACTACGAGCAGTACTTC

CDR3 length: 15
D gene: TRBD1
J gene: TRBJ2-3
clone size: few
V gene: TRBV6-1
CDR3 protein: CASTAGQGLTDTQYF
CDR3 DNA: TGTGCCAGCACCGCCGGACAGGGCCTCACAGATACGCAGTATTTT

CDR3 length: 13
D gene: .
J gene: TRBJ2-5
clone size: .
V gene: TRBV7-2
CDR3 protein: CASSLSVRETQYF
CDR3 DNA: TGTGCCAGCAGCTTATCGGTTAGAGAGACCCAGTACTTC

CDR3 length: 15
D gene: TRBD1
J gene: TRBJ1-5
clone size: .
V gene: TRBV6-1
CDR3 protein: CASSRQGEGNQPQHF
CDR3 DNA: TGTGCCAGCAGTCGACAGGGGGAGGGCAATCAGCCCCAGCATTTT

CDR3 length: 15
D gene: .
J gene: TRBJ1-1
clone size: .
V gene: TRBV28
CDR3 protein: CASSWAVGGGTEAFF
CDR3 DNA: TGTGCCAGCAGTTGGGCGGTGGGGGGAGGCACTGAAGCTTTCTTT

CDR3 length: 15
D gene: TRBD1
J gene: TRBJ1-2
clone size: .
V gene: TRBV28
CDR3 protein: CASGRSTGADYGYTF
CDR3 DNA: TGTGCCAGCGGCAGATCGACAGGGGCAGACTATGGCTACACCTTC

CDR3 length: 14
D gene: .
J gene: TRBJ1-1
clone size: .
V gene: TRBV7-9
CDR3 protein: CASSAGPMNTEAFF
CDR3 DNA: TGTGCCAGCAGCGCGGGTCCGATGAACACTGAAGCTTTCTTT

CDR3 length: 13
D gene: .
J gene: TRBJ1-1
clone size: .
V gene: TRBV30
CDR3 protein: CASSSGGSTEAFF
CDR3 DNA: TGTGCCTCCTCCTCGGGCGGGAGCACTGAAGCTTTCTTT

CDR3 length: 14
D gene: TRBD1
J gene: TRBJ1-2
clone size: .
V gene: TRBV5-1
CDR3 protein: CASSSDRGGYGYTF
CDR3 DNA: TGCGCCAGCAGCTCGGACAGGGGGGGGTATGGCTACACCTTC

CDR3 length: 11
D gene: .
J gene: TRBJ1-1
clone size: .
V gene: TRBV12-5
CDR3 protein: CASGFESEAFF
CDR3 DNA: TGTGCTAGTGGTTTTGAGTCTGAAGCTTTCTTT

CDR3 length: 10
D gene: .
J gene: TRBJ2-7
clone size: .
V gene: TRBV28
CDR3 protein: CASSELEQYF
CDR3 DNA: TGTGCCAGCAGTGAGCTGGAGCAGTACTTC

CDR3 length: 16
D gene: TRBD1
J gene: TRBJ1-5
clone size: .
V gene: TRBV7-8
CDR3 protein: CASSLVLTGLNQPQHF
CDR3 DNA: TGTGCCAGCAGCTTAGTCCTGACAGGGCTCAATCAGCCCCAGCATTTT

CDR3 length: 14
D gene: TRBD1
J gene: TRBJ2-5
clone size: few
V gene: TRBV5-1
CDR3 protein: CASSLETGSPRQYF
CDR3 DNA: TGCGCCAGCAGCTTGGAGACAGGGTCCCCGAGGCAGTACTTC

CDR3 length: 14
D gene: .
J gene: TRBJ1-2
clone size: few
V gene: TRBV5-6
CDR3 protein: CASSQKVADYGYTF
CDR3 DNA: TGTGCCAGCAGCCAAAAAGTGGCGGACTATGGCTACACCTTC

CDR3 length: 12
D gene: .
J gene: TRBJ1-1
clone size: few
V gene: TRBV5-6
CDR3 protein: CASTYRADEAFF
CDR3 DNA: TGTGCCAGTACGTACAGGGCCGATGAAGCTTTCTTT

CDR3 length: 12
D gene: .
J gene: TRBJ2-1
clone size: .
V gene: TRBV2
CDR3 protein: CASRRVENEQFF
CDR3 DNA: TGTGCCAGCAGGAGGGTTGAGAATGAGCAGTTCTTC

CDR3 length: 12
D gene: .
J gene: TRBJ1-1
clone size: .
V gene: TRBV19
CDR3 protein: CASSIQGGEAFF
CDR3 DNA: TGTGCCAGTAGTATACAGGGTGGGGAAGCTTTCTTT

CDR3 length: 16
D gene: TRBD1
J gene: TRBJ2-7
clone size: .
V gene: TRBV29-1
CDR3 protein: CSASLGQGATTYEQYF
CDR3 DNA: TGCAGCGCCTCATTAGGACAGGGGGCGACTACCTACGAGCAGTACTTC

CDR3 length: 12
D gene: TRBD1
J gene: TRBJ2-7
clone size: .
V gene: TRBV11-2
CDR3 protein: CASSKTGAEQYF
CDR3 DNA: TGTGCCAGCAGCAAAACAGGGGCCGAGCAGTACTTC

CDR3 length: 11
D gene: .
J gene: TRBJ1-2
clone size: once
V gene: TRBV29-1
CDR3 protein: CGAGEGFGYTF
CDR3 DNA: TGCGGCGCCGGGGAAGGGTTTGGCTACACCTTC

CDR3 length: 15
D gene: TRBD1
J gene: TRBJ1-1
clone size: .
V gene: TRBV6-5
CDR3 protein: CASSPATGMSSGAFF
CDR3 DNA: TGTGCCAGCAGTCCGGCGACAGGGATGTCAAGCGGGGCTTTCTTT

CDR3 length: 15
D gene: .
J gene: TRBJ1-2
clone size: few
V gene: TRBV6-5
CDR3 protein: CASSYTREGFYGYTF
CDR3 DNA: TGTGCCAGCAGTTACACGCGGGAGGGTTTCTATGGCTACACCTTC

CDR3 length: 15
D gene: .
J gene: TRBJ2-1
clone size: few
V gene: TRBV5-1
CDR3 protein: CASKIQAYSYNEQFF
CDR3 DNA: TGCGCCAGCAAGATTCAAGCGTACTCCTACAATGAGCAGTTCTTC